The 6 T cell receptor beta chains below come from one sample, sequenced in a study of cytomegalovirus exposure and HLA in healthy donors. 60 Vbeta and 13 Jbeta primers were used in PCR. Libraries were prepared by immunoSEQ multiplex PCR; TCRdb keeps only in-frame clonotypes and omits some of them. The sample has approximately 190,000 clones; around 85% are singletons. Input material: PBMCs. The receptors here all came from a man in his fifties in good health and CMV-seronegative.

The chain uses TRBV13 and TRBJ2-5; D not resolved. V shed 3 bases and J shed 3 bases, with 17 bases lying between them. The CDR3 sequence is 16 residues long. Germline-derived CDR1 and CDR2 are PRHDT and FYEKMQ (reference sequence). CDR3 protein: CASSLYGLEAKETQYF. The CDR3 nucleotides read TGTGCCAGCAGCTTGTACGGATTAGAGGCTAAAGAGACCCAGTACTTC.

The chain combines TRBV12-5 with TRBJ2-7, with 10 bases lining up with TRBD1. CDR1 is LGHNT, CDR2 FRNRAP, per germline. CDR3 length: 14 residues. V lost 7 bases and J lost 2; bases outside the gene matches: 5. This chain's CDR3 is CASAMDRGTYEQYF. For the CDR3, the DNA is TGTGCTAGTGCAATGGACAGGGGGACCTACGAGCAGTACTTC. The full variable domain, rest sourced from reference TRBV12-5 and TRBJ2-7, is DARVTQTPRHKVTEMGQEVTMRCQPILGHNTVFWYRQTMMQGLELLAYFRNRAPLDDSGMPKDRFSAEMPDATLATLKIQPSEPRDSAVYFCASAMDRGTYEQYFGPGTRLTVT.

This chain connects TRBV9 to TRBJ2-3; 9 bases match TRBD1. The V gene end was trimmed by 2 bases and the J gene end by 2 bases; junction bases not matched to a gene: 6. This CDR3 comprises 16 residues. Germline V CDR1 and CDR2: SGDLS, YYNGEE. The CDR3 nucleotides read TGTGCCAGCAGCGTTGAGACAGGGGGGTACACAGATACGCAGTATTTT. Translating gives CASSVETGGYTDTQYF. Full variable domain (outside the CDR3, taken from reference TRBV9 and TRBJ2-3): DSGVTQTPKHLITATGQRVTLRCSPRSGDLSVYWYQQSLDQGLQFLIQYYNGEERAKGNILERFSAQQFPDLHSELNLSSLELGDSALYFCASSVETGGYTDTQYFGPGTRLTVL.

The chain combines TRBV7-3 with TRBJ2-7, with a possible D match to TRBD1 (5 bases). The V end was cut by 3 bases, the J end by 6 bases, with 12 bases between. Germline CDR1 reads SGHTA; CDR2 reads FQGTGA. This CDR3 contains 13 residues. The CDR3 loop is CASSLSRRGEQYF. CDR3 nucleotide sequence: TGTGCCAGCAGCTTGTCTCGAAGGGGCGAGCAGTACTTC.

The chain is built from TRBV4-3 and TRBJ1-1; 7 bases align to TRBD1. CDR3 length equals 15 residues. After removal of 0 bases from V and 1 base from J, the junction contained 2 bases not matched to a gene. Per germline, CDR1 LGHNA and CDR2 YSLEER. CDR3 sequence reads: CASSQDEGANTEAFF. CDR3 sequence (DNA): TGCGCCAGCAGCCAAGATGAGGGGGCGAACACTGAAGCTTTCTTT.

CDR3 sequence reads: CATSRDPRQGAIGELFF. Written as DNA, the CDR3 is TGTGCCACCAGCAGAGATCCCCGGCAGGGGGCGATCGGGGAGCTGTTTTTT. The genes are TRBV15 and TRBJ2-2, with 8 bases identical to TRBD1. The CDR3 consists of 17 residues. Germline V gene lookup returns CDR1 LNHNV and CDR2 YYDKDF (reference sequence). J was trimmed by 7 bases and V by 0 bases; bases with no gene match: 10.